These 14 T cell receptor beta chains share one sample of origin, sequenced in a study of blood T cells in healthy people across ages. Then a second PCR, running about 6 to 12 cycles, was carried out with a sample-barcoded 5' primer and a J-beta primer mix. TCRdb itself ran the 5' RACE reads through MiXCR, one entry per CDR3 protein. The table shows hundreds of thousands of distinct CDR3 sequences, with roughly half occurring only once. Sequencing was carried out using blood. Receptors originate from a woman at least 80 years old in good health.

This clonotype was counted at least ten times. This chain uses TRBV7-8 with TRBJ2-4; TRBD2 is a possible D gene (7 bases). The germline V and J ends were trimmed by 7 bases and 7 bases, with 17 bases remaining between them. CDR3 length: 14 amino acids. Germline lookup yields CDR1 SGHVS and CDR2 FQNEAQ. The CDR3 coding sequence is TGTGCCAGCACCGAGCGGGACATTGGGAACATTCAGTACTTC. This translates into CASTERDIGNIQYF. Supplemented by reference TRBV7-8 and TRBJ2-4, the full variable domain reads GAGVSQSPRYKVAKRGQDVALRCDPISGHVSLFWYQQALGQGPEFLTYFQNEAQLDKSGLPSDRFFAERPEGSVSTLKIQRTQQEDSAVYLCASTERDIGNIQYFGAGTRLSVL.

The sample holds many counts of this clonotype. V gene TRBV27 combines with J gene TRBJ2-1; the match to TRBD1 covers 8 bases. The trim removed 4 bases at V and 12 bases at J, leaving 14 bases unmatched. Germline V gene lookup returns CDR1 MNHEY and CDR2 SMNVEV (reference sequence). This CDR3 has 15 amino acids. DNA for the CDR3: TGTGCCAGCAGTTCCCCCCAGGGGGCTAGGGGTCGGCAGTTCTTC. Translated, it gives CASSSPQGARGRQFF.

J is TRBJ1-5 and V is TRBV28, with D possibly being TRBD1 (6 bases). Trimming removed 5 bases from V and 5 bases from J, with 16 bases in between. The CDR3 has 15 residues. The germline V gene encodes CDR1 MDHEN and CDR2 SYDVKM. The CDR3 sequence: CASSPQGGGDQPQHF. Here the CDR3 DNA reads TGTGCCAGCAGTCCCCAGGGAGGGGGGGATCAGCCCCAGCATTTT.

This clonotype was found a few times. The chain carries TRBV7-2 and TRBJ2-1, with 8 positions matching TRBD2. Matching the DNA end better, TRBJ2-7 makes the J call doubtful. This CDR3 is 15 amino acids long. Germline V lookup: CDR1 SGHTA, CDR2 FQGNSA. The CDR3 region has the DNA TGTGCCAGCAGCTTTCGGTCCGGGGGGGACAATGAGCAGTACTTC. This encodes CASSFRSGGDNEQYF.

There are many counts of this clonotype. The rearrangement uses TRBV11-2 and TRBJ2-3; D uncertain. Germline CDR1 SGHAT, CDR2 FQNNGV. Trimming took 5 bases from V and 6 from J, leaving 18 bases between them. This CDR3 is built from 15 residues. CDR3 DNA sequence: TGTGCCAGCAGCCCATCGGCGGCGTTTGGGGATACGCAGTATTTT. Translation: CASSPSAAFGDTQYF. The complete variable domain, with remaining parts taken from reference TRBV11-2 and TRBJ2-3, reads EAGVAQSPRYKIIEKRQSVAFWCNPISGHATLYWYQQILGQGPKLLIQFQNNGVVDDSQLPKDRFSAERLKGVDSTLKIQPAKLEDSAVYLCASSPSAAFGDTQYFGPGTRLTVL.

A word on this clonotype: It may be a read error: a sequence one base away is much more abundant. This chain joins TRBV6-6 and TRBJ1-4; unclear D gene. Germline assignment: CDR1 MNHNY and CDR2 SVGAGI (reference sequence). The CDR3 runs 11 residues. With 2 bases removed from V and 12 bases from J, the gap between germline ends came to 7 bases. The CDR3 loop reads CASSYVKELFF. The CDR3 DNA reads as TGTGCCAGCAGTTACGTGAAAGAACTGTTTTTT.

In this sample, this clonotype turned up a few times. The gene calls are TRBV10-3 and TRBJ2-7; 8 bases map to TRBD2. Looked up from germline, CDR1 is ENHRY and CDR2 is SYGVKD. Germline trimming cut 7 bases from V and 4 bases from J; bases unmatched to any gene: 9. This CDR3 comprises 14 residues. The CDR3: CAITGGGDRYEQYF. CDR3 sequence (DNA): TGTGCCATCACCGGGGGGGGCGATCGATACGAGCAGTACTTC.

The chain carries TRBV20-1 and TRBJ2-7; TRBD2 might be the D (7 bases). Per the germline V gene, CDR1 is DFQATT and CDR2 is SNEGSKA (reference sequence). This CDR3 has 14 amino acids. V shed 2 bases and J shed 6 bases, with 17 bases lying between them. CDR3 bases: TGCAGTGCTAGACGAGTGCGGGGGCGTTCCGAGCAGTACTTC. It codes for CSARRVRGRSEQYF.

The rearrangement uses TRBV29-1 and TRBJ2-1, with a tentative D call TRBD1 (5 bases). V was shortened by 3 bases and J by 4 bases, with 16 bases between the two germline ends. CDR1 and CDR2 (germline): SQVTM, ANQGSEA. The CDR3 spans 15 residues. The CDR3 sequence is CSVDSDSPTYNEQFF. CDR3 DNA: TGCAGCGTTGACTCCGACAGCCCGACTTACAATGAGCAGTTCTTC.

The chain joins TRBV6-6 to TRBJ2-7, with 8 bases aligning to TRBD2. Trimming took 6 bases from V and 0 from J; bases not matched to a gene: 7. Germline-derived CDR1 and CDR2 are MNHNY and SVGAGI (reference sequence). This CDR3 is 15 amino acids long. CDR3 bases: TGTGCCAGCAGCTCTAGCGGGTTTAGCTCCTACGAGCAGTACTTC. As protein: CASSSSGFSSYEQYF.

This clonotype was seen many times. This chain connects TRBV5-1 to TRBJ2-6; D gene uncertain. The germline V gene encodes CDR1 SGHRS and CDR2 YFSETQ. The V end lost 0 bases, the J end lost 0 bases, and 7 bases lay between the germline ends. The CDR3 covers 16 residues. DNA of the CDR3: TGCGCCAGCAGCTTGGTCCCTACCTCTGGGGCCAACGTCCTGACTTTC. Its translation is CASSLVPTSGANVLTF.

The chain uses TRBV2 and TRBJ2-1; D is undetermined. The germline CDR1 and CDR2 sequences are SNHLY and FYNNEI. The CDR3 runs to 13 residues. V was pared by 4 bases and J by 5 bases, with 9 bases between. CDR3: CASSGRRDNEQFF. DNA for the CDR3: TGTGCCAGCAGTGGGAGACGCGACAATGAGCAGTTCTTC.

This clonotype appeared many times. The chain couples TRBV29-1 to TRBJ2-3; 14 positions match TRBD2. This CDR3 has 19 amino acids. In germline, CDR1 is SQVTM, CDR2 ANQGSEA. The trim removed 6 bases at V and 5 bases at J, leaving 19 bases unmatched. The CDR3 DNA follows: TGCAGCGTCGACCCCGGACTAGCGGGAGGCCTCGGTTCTGGAGATACGCAGTATTTT. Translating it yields CSVDPGLAGGLGSGDTQYF.

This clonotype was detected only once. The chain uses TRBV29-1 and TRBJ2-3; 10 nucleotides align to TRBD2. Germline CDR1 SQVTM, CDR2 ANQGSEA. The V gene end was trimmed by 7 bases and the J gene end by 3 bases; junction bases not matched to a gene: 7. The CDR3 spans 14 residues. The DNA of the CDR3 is TGCAGCGCCAAGCGGGGGGGGTTGACAGATACGCAGTATTTT. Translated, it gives CSAKRGGLTDTQYF.